Following are 32 T cell receptor beta chains from one sample sequenced in a study of CD8 T cells in Susac syndrome. RNA was extracted with the RNeasy kit, and a quantity of roughly 0.5 to 1 ug was reverse transcribed using random hexamers. TCRdb reprocessed the immunoSEQ multiplex PCR reads with MiXCR, giving one entry per CDR3 protein. This table holds approximately 180,000 distinct CDR3 sequences, around nine tenths found once. Sequenced: CD4+ T cells from PBMCs. The receptors were sampled from a human donor with Susac syndrome.

The chain has TRBV27 and TRBJ2-7, with D tentatively TRBD2 (5 bases). CDR3 length: 14 amino acids. Looked up from germline, CDR1 is MNHEY and CDR2 is SMNVEV (reference sequence). V was clipped by 1 base and J by 2 bases, with 9 bases between them. CDR3 in DNA: TGTGCCAGCAGTTTATTCAAGGGAGCCTACGAGCAGTACTTC. It translates to CASSLFKGAYEQYF.

This clonotype was detected once. The rearrangement links TRBV5-1 to TRBJ1-1; no clear D gene. V was clipped by 1 base and J by 2 bases, with 6 bases between them. The CDR3 is 13 amino acids. In germline, CDR1 is SGHRS, CDR2 YFSETQ. CDR3 sequence (DNA): TGCGCCAGCAGCTTGCAACATAACACTGAAGCTTTCTTT. This gives the protein CASSLQHNTEAFF.

The chain employs TRBV12-3 or TRBV12-4 and TRBJ1-1; tentative D call: TRBD1 (5 bases). This CDR3 has 13 amino acids. The V end lost 4 bases, the J end lost 11 bases, and 17 bases lay between the germline ends. As DNA, the CDR3 is TGTGCCAGCAGTTCCTCCGGGGCCCCGACGGCTTTCTTT. This gives the protein CASSSSGAPTAFF.

CDR3 DNA sequence: TGTGCCACCAGTGATTTCCAGGGAGAGGACACCGGGGAGCTGTTTTTT. Translating gives CATSDFQGEDTGELFF. The chain recombines TRBV24-1 with TRBJ2-2; D may be TRBD1 or TRBD2 (5 bases each). The germline CDR1 and CDR2 sequences are KGHDR and SFDVKD. The CDR3 consists of 16 residues. V was clipped by 1 base and J by 3 bases, with 11 bases between them.

This CDR3 reads CSAHPDRGKQFF. CDR3 nucleotide sequence: TGCAGTGCTCACCCGGACAGGGGGAAGCAGTTCTTC. V is TRBV20-1 and J is TRBJ2-1; 10 bases agree with TRBD1. The germline V gene has CDR1 DFQATT and CDR2 SNEGSKA (reference sequence). V shed 5 bases and J 11 bases; nucleotides not matched to a gene: 6. The CDR3 extends over 12 amino acids.

This chain connects TRBV6-2 or TRBV6-3 to TRBJ2-3; D is perhaps TRBD2 (6 bases). This CDR3 has 15 residues. Trimming took 5 bases from V and 5 from J, leaving 17 bases between them. Germline V gene lookup returns CDR1 MNHEY and CDR2 SVGEGT. The CDR3 sequence is CASSPRLGGKDTQYF. CDR3 coding DNA: TGTGCCAGCAGTCCAAGGCTGGGCGGGAAAGATACGCAGTATTTT.

This chain uses TRBV10-3 with TRBJ2-1, with D uncertain. The CDR3 runs 16 residues. Trimming stripped 4 bases from V and 5 bases from J, with 18 bases between. CDR1 and CDR2 from the germline V gene are ENHRY and SYGVKD. The chain's CDR3 is CAISGGQSAGHNEQFF. DNA for the CDR3: TGTGCCATCAGTGGCGGTCAGAGCGCCGGTCACAATGAGCAGTTCTTC.

The gene calls are TRBV28 and TRBJ2-5; TRBD2 aligns across 8 bases. Germline V CDR1 and CDR2: MDHEN, SYDVKM. CDR3 length equals 13 residues. The V gene end was trimmed by 8 bases and the J gene end by 5 bases; junction bases not matched to a gene: 7. CDR3 sequence reads: CASVSGGSETQYF. CDR3 DNA: TGTGCCAGCGTGTCGGGAGGGAGTGAGACCCAGTACTTC.

This chain links TRBV7-9 with TRBJ2-5; no firm D call. Trimming pared 3 bases from V and 2 bases from J, leaving 7 bases between. The CDR3 consists of 13 residues. Germline V lookup: CDR1 SEHNR, CDR2 FQNEAQ (reference sequence). As DNA, the CDR3 is TGTGCCAGCAGCTTCGGTAGTCAAGAGACCCAGTACTTC. Its translation is CASSFGSQETQYF.

The genes are TRBV7-3 and TRBJ1-1; D is ambiguous. CDR3 size: 13 residues. Trimming removed 4 bases at V and 7 bases at J, with 13 bases between. Per germline, CDR1 SGHTA and CDR2 FQGTGA. CDR3 amino acids: CASSSKGGSEAFF. Written as DNA, the CDR3 is TGTGCCAGCAGCTCAAAAGGTGGGAGTGAAGCTTTCTTT. The full variable domain, in which reference TRBV7-3 and TRBJ1-1 provide the parts outside the CDR3, is GAGVSQTPSNKVTEKGKYVELRCDPISGHTALYWYRQSLGQGPEFLIYFQGTGAADDSGLPNDRFFAVRPEGSVSTLKIQRTERGDSAVYLCASSSKGGSEAFFGQGTRLTVV.

The chain recombines TRBV29-1 with TRBJ2-2; 11 bases fit TRBD2. The CDR3 is 17 residues long. Germline assignment: CDR1 SQVTM and CDR2 ANQGSEA. J gave up 0 bases and V 6 bases, and 9 bases lay outside the gene matches. The CDR3 region has the DNA TGCAGCGTCGCTAGACTAGCGGGGCAACCGAACACCGGGGAGCTGTTTTTT. Amino acid sequence: CSVARLAGQPNTGELFF.

The chain recombines TRBV10-3 with TRBJ2-3; the D is unclear. CDR3 length: 15 amino acids. Germline CDR1 ENHRY, CDR2 SYGVKD. V was trimmed by 8 bases and J by 2 bases, leaving 17 bases between them. This CDR3 reads CAIAGRGSDTDTQYF. The CDR3 nucleotides read TGTGCCATCGCCGGCCGCGGCTCGGACACAGATACGCAGTATTTT.

V gene TRBV7-8 combines with J gene TRBJ1-1, with 9 nucleotides matching TRBD1. Germline CDR1 is SGHVS and CDR2 is FQNEAQ. There are 15 residues in the CDR3. V trimming: 5 bases; J trimming: 3 bases; junction bases outside the gene matches: 7. CDR3: CASSALTGGYTEAFF. The DNA for the CDR3 is TGTGCCAGCAGCGCTCTGACAGGGGGATACACTGAAGCTTTCTTT.

The rearrangement links TRBV5-6 to TRBJ1-5; 7 nucleotides agree with TRBD1. Germline assignment: CDR1 SGHDT and CDR2 YYEEEE. The CDR3 is 14 amino acids. V shed 4 bases, J shed 4 bases, and the junction held 5 bases outside the gene matches. The CDR3 protein is CASSDMTGNQPQHF. CDR3 bases: TGTGCCAGCAGCGACATGACAGGGAATCAGCCCCAGCATTTT.

This chain uses TRBV2 with TRBJ1-2, with 7 bases matching TRBD1. V lost 6 bases and J lost 6; bases outside the gene matches: 4. Per germline, CDR1 SNHLY and CDR2 FYNNEI. This CDR3 region has 12 residues. The CDR3 protein is CASSSDRDGYTF. The CDR3 nucleotides read TGTGCCAGCAGCAGCGACAGGGATGGCTACACCTTC. The full variable domain, with the rest looked up from reference TRBV2 and TRBJ1-2, is EPEVTQTPSHQVTQMGQEVILRCVPISNHLYFYWYRQILGQKVEFLVSFYNNEISEKSEIFDDQFSVERPDGSNFTLKIRSTKLEDSAMYFCASSSDRDGYTFGSGTRLTVV.

The chain carries TRBV6-2 or TRBV6-3 and TRBJ1-1, with D unresolved. CDR1 is MNHEY and CDR2 is SVGEGT in the germline V gene. This CDR3 region has 12 residues. V lost 2 bases and J 10 bases, leaving 11 bases between the germline ends. The CDR3 region is CASSYDTRSAFF. The CDR3 DNA follows: TGTGCCAGCAGTTACGATACTCGATCAGCTTTCTTT.

V usage is TRBV28 and J usage is TRBJ2-7; no clear D. Trimming took 7 bases from V and 4 from J, leaving 14 bases between them. The CDR3 has 13 residues. The germline gives CDR1 MDHEN, CDR2 SYDVKM. CDR3 nucleotides: TGTGCCAGCACCCCCGGTTGGGTATACGAGCAGTACTTC. Amino acids: CASTPGWVYEQYF.

This sequence joins TRBV30 and TRBJ1-6, with no clear D. The V gene lost 0 bases and the J gene lost 7 bases, with 10 bases spanning the gap. The V gene's germline CDR1 is GTSNPN and CDR2 SVGIG (reference sequence). This CDR3 has 14 residues. CDR3 sequence (DNA): TGTGCCTGGAGTGTAGGGTTGGGGAATTCACCCCTCCACTTT. Translating gives CAWSVGLGNSPLHF.

The rearrangement links TRBV27 to TRBJ1-2, with 8 bases that match TRBD1. The CDR3 is made up of 13 amino acids. In germline, CDR1 is MNHEY, CDR2 SMNVEV (reference sequence). Losses at the gene ends were 5 bases for V and 6 bases for J; bases not matched to a gene: 5. The CDR3 DNA follows: TGTGCCAGCAGTCTGACAGGGGAACATGGCTACACCTTC. It is translated as CASSLTGEHGYTF.

The chain joins TRBV5-1 to TRBJ1-1; possibly TRBD1 for D (5 bases). Looked up from germline, CDR1 is SGHRS and CDR2 is YFSETQ. The CDR3 loop spans 16 amino acids. V was clipped by 2 bases and J by 3 bases, with 17 bases between them. The CDR3 nucleotides are TGCGCCAGCAGCTTAGCTTACGGGGGAGGTGACACTGAAGCTTTCTTT. This sequence encodes CASSLAYGGGDTEAFF.

This chain links TRBV27 with TRBJ2-1, with D unclear. Trimming took 1 base from V and 0 from J, leaving 13 bases between them. Per germline, CDR1 MNHEY and CDR2 SMNVEV (reference sequence). The CDR3 consists of 17 residues. CDR3 nucleotide sequence: TGTGCCAGCAGTTTATTCCCCACTCTCAGCTCCTACAATGAGCAGTTCTTC. Its protein product is CASSLFPTLSSYNEQFF.

V gene TRBV7-9 combines with J gene TRBJ2-1, with D maybe TRBD2 (6 bases). Germline V gene data show CDR1 as SEHNR and CDR2 as FQNEAQ (reference sequence). The CDR3 consists of 15 residues. Trimming stripped 6 bases from V and 0 bases from J, with 12 bases between. The CDR3 is CASSQSGFSYNEQFF. The CDR3 nucleotides read TGTGCCAGCAGTCAAAGCGGGTTCTCCTACAATGAGCAGTTCTTC. The complete variable domain, with remaining parts taken from reference TRBV7-9 and TRBJ2-1, reads DTGVSQNPRHKITKRGQNVTFRCDPISEHNRLYWYRQTLGQGPEFLTYFQNEAQLEKSRLLSDRFSAERPKGSFSTLEIQRTEQGDSAMYLCASSQSGFSYNEQFFGPGTRLTVL.

This chain joins TRBV28 and TRBJ2-7; D is uncertain. The CDR3 spans 12 residues. V was pared by 4 bases and J by 6 bases, with 10 bases between. CDR1 and CDR2 from the germline V gene are MDHEN and SYDVKM. CDR3 sequence (DNA): TGTGCCAGCAGTTGGGGATTGGGCGAGCAGTACTTC. Translated, it gives CASSWGLGEQYF. Supplemented by reference TRBV28 and TRBJ2-7, the full variable domain reads DVKVTQSSRYLVKRTGEKVFLECVQDMDHENMFWYRQDPGLGLRLIYFSYDVKMKEKGDIPEGYSVSREKKERFSLILESASTNQTSMYLCASSWGLGEQYFGPGTRLTVT.

This chain links TRBV4-1 with TRBJ1-1; D unclear. CDR3 size: 18 residues. The germline V gene encodes CDR1 MGHRA and CDR2 YSYEKL. Trimming left V 5 bases short and J 0 bases short, with 22 bases between. CDR3 amino acids: CASSFLAGFSHMNTEAFF. For the CDR3, the DNA is TGCGCCAGCAGCTTCCTAGCCGGGTTCTCCCATATGAACACTGAAGCTTTCTTT.

The chain joins TRBV3-1 to TRBJ1-3; D is undetermined. This CDR3 is built from 16 residues. V was clipped by 6 bases and J by 9 bases, with 24 bases between them. In germline, CDR1 is LGHDT, CDR2 YNNKEL (reference sequence). The CDR3 spells CASRNTGANFPSTIYF. Written as DNA, the CDR3 is TGTGCCAGCAGAAACACCGGAGCAAACTTCCCTAGCACCATATATTTT.

Worth noting for this clonotype: A read error may produce the germline difference seen at one junction end. The gene calls are TRBV7-7 and TRBJ2-3; tentative D call: TRBD1 (6 bases). The CDR3 runs to 14 residues. Per germline, CDR1 SSHAT and CDR2 FNYEAQ (reference sequence). The CDR3 reads CASSLATGTDTQYF. The CDR3 DNA sequence: TGTGCTAGCAGCTTAGCCACAGGGACAGATACGCAGTATTTT.

A few counts support this clonotype. V gene TRBV5-1 combines with J gene TRBJ1-3; D remains unclear. The germline gives CDR1 SGHRS, CDR2 YFSETQ. V was pared by 0 bases and J by 4 bases, with 5 bases between. This CDR3 has 13 residues. The CDR3, as DNA: TGCGCCAGCAGCTTGGAAGGGGGAAACACCATATATTTT. As protein: CASSLEGGNTIYF.

The V and J genes are TRBV28 and TRBJ1-2, with D perhaps matching TRBD1 (6 bases). V was cut by 3 bases and J by 3 bases, with 17 bases left in between. Germline-derived CDR1 and CDR2 are MDHEN and SYDVKM. The CDR3 is made up of 16 amino acids. The CDR3 loop reads CASSFGAGALDYGYTF. CDR3 bases: TGTGCCAGCAGTTTTGGTGCGGGGGCTTTGGACTATGGCTACACCTTC.

The chain recombines TRBV5-6 with TRBJ2-7; perhaps TRBD2 as D (5 bases). CDR1 and CDR2 (germline): SGHDT, YYEEEE. Trimming left V 4 bases short and J 0 bases short, with 17 bases between. The CDR3 runs to 16 residues. The CDR3, as DNA: TGTGCCAGCAGCGGAGGCCTGCGGACCTTCTCCTACGAGCAGTACTTC. It yields the protein CASSGGLRTFSYEQYF.

This chain connects TRBV7-9 to TRBJ2-1, with 9 nucleotides matching TRBD2. The CDR3 loop spans 15 amino acids. Losses at the gene ends were 5 bases for V and 6 bases for J; bases not matched to a gene: 8. Per germline, CDR1 SEHNR and CDR2 FQNEAQ (reference sequence). The CDR3 DNA sequence: TGTGCCAGCAGCCGGCGGGGCGGGAGGGCCAATGAGCAGTTCTTC. Translating gives CASSRRGGRANEQFF.

The chain employs TRBV7-6 and TRBJ2-5; D is ambiguous. From germline, CDR1 is SGHVS and CDR2 FNYEAQ. With 1 base removed from V and 2 bases from J, the gap between germline ends came to 11 bases. This CDR3 has 15 residues. The CDR3 protein is CASSLGALEQETQYF. In nucleotides, the CDR3 is TGTGCCAGCAGCTTAGGAGCGCTCGAACAAGAGACCCAGTACTTC.

A few counts support this clonotype. The chain is built from TRBV4-2 and TRBJ2-7, with 12 bases lining up with TRBD2. CDR3 length equals 16 residues. Germline CDR1 LGHNA, CDR2 YNFKEQ. V was clipped by 4 bases and J by 2 bases; unmatched bases: 6. The CDR3 region is CASSPGLAGITYEQYF. The CDR3 DNA reads TGTGCCAGCAGCCCTGGACTAGCGGGAATAACCTACGAGCAGTACTTC.